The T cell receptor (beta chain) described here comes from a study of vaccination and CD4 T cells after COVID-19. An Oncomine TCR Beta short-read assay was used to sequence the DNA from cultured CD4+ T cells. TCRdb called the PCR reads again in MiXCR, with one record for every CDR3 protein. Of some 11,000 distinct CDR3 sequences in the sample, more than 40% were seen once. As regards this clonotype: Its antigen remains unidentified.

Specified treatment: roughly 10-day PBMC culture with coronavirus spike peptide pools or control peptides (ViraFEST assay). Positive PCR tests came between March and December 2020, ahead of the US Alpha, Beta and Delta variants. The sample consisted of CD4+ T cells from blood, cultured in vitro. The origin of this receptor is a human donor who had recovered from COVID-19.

CDR3 residues: CSARGPAGGINQPQHF. In nucleotides, the CDR3 is TGCAGTGCTAGGGGCCCGGCAGGGGGAATCAATCAGCCCCAGCATTTT. This chain joins TRBV20-1 and TRBJ1-5; TRBD1 matches at 7 bases. Per the germline V gene, CDR1 is DFQATT and CDR2 is SNEGSKA (reference sequence). The CDR3 covers 16 residues. V trimming: 3 bases; J trimming: 3 bases; junction bases outside the gene matches: 11.